The T cell receptor (beta chain) described here comes from a study of blood T cell repertoires in COVID-19. Measured with immunoSEQ multiplex PCR; TCRdb has only the in-frame clones, and not every one. The profile shows roughly 67,000 clones, 85% of them singletons. Input material: peripheral blood. This TCR derives from a man aged 45-65 years with acute or convalescent COVID-19.

This chain's CDR3 is CASSLRYSPFYNEQFF. The CDR3 region has the DNA TGTGCCAGCAGCCTAAGGTACAGCCCCTTCTACAATGAGCAGTTCTTC. This rearrangement joins TRBV11-2 to TRBJ2-1; D is ambiguous. Germline CDR1 SGHAT, CDR2 FQNNGV. The CDR3 runs 16 residues. V was trimmed by 5 bases and J by 3 bases, leaving 17 bases between them.